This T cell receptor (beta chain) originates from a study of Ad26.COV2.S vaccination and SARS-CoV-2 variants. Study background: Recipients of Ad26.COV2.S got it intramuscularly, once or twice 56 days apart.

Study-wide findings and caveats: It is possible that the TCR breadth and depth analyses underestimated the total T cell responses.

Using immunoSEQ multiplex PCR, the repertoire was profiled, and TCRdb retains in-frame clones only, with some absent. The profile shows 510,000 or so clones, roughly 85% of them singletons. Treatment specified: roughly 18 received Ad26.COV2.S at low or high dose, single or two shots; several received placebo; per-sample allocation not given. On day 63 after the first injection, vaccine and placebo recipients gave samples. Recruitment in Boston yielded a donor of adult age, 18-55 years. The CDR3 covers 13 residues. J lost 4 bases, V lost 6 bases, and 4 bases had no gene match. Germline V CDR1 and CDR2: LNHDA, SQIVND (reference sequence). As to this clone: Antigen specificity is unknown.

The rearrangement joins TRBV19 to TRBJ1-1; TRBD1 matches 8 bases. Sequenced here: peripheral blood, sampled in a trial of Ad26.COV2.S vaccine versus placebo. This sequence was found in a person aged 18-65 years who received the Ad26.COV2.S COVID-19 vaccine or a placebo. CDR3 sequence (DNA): TGTGCCAGTAGCCGGACAGGGCCCACTGAAGCTTTCTTT. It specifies CASSRTGPTEAFF.